This T cell receptor (beta chain) was obtained from a study of control samples from healthy donors and cancer patients. The CDR3 is 12 amino acids. V gave up 2 bases and J gave up 3 bases, with 5 bases separating them. Germline CDR1 and CDR2: MNHEY and SMNVEV (reference sequence). Profiled with immunoSEQ multiplex PCR; TCRdb holds only in-frame clones, not every one. The sample consists of about 130,000 clones, roughly 92% of them appearing once. The clonotype originates from a man younger than 35 in good health. Input material: blood. The V and J genes are TRBV27 and TRBJ2-7; D is undetermined. The CDR3 coding sequence is TGTGCCAGCAGTTTAATCGGCTACGAGCAGTACTTC. Amino acids: CASSLIGYEQYF.